This T cell receptor beta chain appears in the sequencing data of a study of blood T cell repertoires in COVID-19. Study as a whole: Some COVID-19 samples were acute and others convalescent; all came from the United States, Italy and Spain.

Germline CDR1 reads SGHNT; CDR2 reads YENEEA. With V trimmed by 2 bases and J by 1 base, 2 bases remained unmatched. The CDR3 is made up of 14 amino acids. Generated by immunoSEQ multiplex PCR, the TCRdb table keeps only in-frame clones and is missing some. The data show 50,000 to 75,000 clones, around 77% seen once. The sequence was collected from a man at least 80 years old with active or convalescent COVID-19. Sequencing input: peripheral blood. The chain combines TRBV11-3 with TRBJ2-7, with 7 bases matching TRBD1. CDR3 amino acids: CASSLRDSSYEQYF. The CDR3, as DNA: TGTGCCAGCAGCTTACGGGACAGTTCCTACGAGCAGTACTTC.